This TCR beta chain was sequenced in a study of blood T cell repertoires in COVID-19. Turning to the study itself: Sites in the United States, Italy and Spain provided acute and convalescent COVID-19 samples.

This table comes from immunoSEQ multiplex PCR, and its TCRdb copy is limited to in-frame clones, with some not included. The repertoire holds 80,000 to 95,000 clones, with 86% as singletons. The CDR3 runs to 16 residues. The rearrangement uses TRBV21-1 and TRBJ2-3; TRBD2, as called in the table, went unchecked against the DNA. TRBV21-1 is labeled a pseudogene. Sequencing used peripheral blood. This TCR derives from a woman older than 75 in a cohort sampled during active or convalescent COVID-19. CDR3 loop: CAIDYRTSVSRDTQYF. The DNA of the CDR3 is TGTGCCATCGACTACAGGACTAGCGTTTCGAGAGATACGCAGTATTTT.